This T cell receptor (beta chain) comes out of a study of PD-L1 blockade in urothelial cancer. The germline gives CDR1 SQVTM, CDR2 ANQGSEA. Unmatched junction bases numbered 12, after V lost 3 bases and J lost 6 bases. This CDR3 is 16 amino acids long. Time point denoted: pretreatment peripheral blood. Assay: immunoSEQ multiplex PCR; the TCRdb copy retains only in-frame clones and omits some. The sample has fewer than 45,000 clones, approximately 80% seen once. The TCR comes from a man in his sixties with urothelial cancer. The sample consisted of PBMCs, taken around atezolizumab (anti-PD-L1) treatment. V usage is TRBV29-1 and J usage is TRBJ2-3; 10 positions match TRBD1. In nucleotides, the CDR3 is TGCAGCGTTGAGGGGCGGGACAGGGGCCCTCAGGATACGCAGTATTTT. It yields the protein CSVEGRDRGPQDTQYF.